This entry describes one T cell receptor (beta chain). This receptor's antigen is unknown. No base qualities exist here, and no much larger clone lies one base off it. The immunoSEQ Assay, a bias-controlled multiplex PCR, was used to amplify TCRbeta CDR3 regions from genomic DNA. Turning to the authors' computational methods: Within the assay, amplification of reference gene primers was used to estimate how many nucleated cells each sample contained. To quantify the absolute abundance of each unique TCRbeta CDR3 rearrangement, sequence reads were collapsed and filtered. For each sample, productive Simpson clonality was calculated as the square root of Simpson's diversity index over productive rearrangements. TCRdb limited this immuneACCESS table to in-frame rearrangements with V and J called. A share of clones is missing; checked studies link under half to unresolved V genes, and the rest is unexplained. That table supplies the V and J calls and clone size; D and trimming were determined from the DNA. In this sample the table shows some 180,000 clones, over 75% of which occur a single time. The ten largest clones add up to less than 15% of the sample.

Trimming takes 1 base from V and 0 bases from J, and the germline ends sit 12 bases apart. The CDR3 has 16 amino acids, counting the end cysteine and phenylalanine. This entry keeps only the CDR3 DNA: 48 bases, framed from base 1. According to the germline V gene, CDR1 reads SGHRS and CDR2 reads YFSETQ. Another Seattle source contributed samples from volunteer blood donors who had recovered from COVID-19. Whole blood was collected in K2EDTA tubes by collaborating institutions according to the institutions' own protocols. For TCRbeta analysis, collaborators shipped samples as frozen whole blood, isolated PBMCs, or DNA extracted from either of those sample types. These data originate in a study of blood T cell repertoires in COVID-19 (dated by TCRdb to 2018 to 2021). About the investigation overall: The collaborator samples originated in the United States, Italy and Spain and spanned the acute and convalescent phases of COVID-19. The prospective study material was composed of cDNA or gDNA derived from T cells, B-cell-depleted T cells, or PBMCs. Subjects who had been exposed to COVID-19, were actively infected with it, or had recovered from it provided the deeply sampled blood TCRbeta repertoires that made up the dataset. A freely available public database, intended as a resource for researchers studying the immune response to SARS-CoV-2, is where the repertoires were released. Samples came from the ongoing ImmuneRACE study (first 160 participants) plus 1,254 subjects from 6 global collaborators. A de-identified subject ID, COVID-19 status, age in years and sex were almost always included in the sample metadata. Where HLA class I and class II types were available, the types were taken from metadata supplied by the sample provider, not from assay-based typing. Findings and caveats that apply to the study as a whole: Clinical and demographic metadata were provided uncurated, with the amount varying by source and participant.

Here the chain combines TRBV5-1 and TRBJ2-3; TRBD2 could be the D gene, as 5 bases match. Source material: peripheral blood. This receptor was obtained from a middle-aged man who had recovered from COVID-19. The CDR3 corresponds to CASSLLETGSTDTQYF. The DNA reads as follows: TGCGCCAGCAGCTTGTTGGAAACGGGGAGCACAGATACGCAGTATTTT. With all but the CDR3 taken from the reference TRBV5-1 and TRBJ2-3 genes, the full variable domain is: KAGVTQTPRYLIKTRGQQVTLSCSPISGHRSVSWYQQTPGQGLQFLFEYFSETQRNKGNFPGRFSGRQFSNSRSEMNVSTLELGDSALYLCASSLLETGSTDTQYFGPGTRLTVL.